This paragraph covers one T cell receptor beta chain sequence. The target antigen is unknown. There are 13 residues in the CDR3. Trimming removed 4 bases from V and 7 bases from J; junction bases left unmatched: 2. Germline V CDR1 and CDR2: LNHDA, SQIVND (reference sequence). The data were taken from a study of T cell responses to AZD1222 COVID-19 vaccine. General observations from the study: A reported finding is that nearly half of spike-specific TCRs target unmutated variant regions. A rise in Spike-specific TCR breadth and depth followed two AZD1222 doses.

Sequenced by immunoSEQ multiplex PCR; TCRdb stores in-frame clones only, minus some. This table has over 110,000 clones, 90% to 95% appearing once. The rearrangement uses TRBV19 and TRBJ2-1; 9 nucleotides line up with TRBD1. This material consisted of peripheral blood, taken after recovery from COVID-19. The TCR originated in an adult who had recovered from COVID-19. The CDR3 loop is CASSKDRGNEQFF. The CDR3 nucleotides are TGTGCCAGTAGTAAGGACAGGGGTAATGAGCAGTTCTTC.